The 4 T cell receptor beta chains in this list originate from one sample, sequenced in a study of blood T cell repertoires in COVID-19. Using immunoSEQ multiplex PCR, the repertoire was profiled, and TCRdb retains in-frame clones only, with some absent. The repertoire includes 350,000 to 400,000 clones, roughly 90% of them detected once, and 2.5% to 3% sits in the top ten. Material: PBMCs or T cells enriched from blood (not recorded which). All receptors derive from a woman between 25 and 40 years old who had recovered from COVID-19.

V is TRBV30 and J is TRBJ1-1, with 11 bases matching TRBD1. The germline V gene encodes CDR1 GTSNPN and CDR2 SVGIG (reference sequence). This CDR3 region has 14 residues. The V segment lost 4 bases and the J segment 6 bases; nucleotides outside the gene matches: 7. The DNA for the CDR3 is TGTGCCTGGACCTGGACAGGGGGCGCGGCTGAAGCTTTCTTT. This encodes CAWTWTGGAAEAFF.

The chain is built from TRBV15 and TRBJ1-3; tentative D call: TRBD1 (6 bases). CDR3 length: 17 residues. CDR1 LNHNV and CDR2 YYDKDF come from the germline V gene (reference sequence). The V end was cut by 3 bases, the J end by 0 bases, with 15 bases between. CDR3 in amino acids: CATSRQRGDYSGNTIYF. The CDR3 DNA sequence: TGTGCCACCAGCAGGCAGAGGGGGGACTACTCTGGAAACACCATATATTTT.

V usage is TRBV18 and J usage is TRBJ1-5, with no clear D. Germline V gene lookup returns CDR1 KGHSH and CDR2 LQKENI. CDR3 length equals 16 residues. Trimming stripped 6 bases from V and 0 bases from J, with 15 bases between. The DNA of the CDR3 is TGTGCCAGCTCTCTCGACAACCCCTTTAGCAATCAGCCCCAGCATTTT. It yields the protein CASSLDNPFSNQPQHF.

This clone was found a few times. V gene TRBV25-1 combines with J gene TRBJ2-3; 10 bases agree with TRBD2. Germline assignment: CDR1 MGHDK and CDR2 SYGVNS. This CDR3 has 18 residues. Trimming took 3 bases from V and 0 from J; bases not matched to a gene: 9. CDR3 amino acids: CASSDLTTSGLSTDTQYF. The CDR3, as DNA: TGTGCCAGCAGTGACCTAACGACTAGCGGGCTTAGCACAGATACGCAGTATTTT.